The rows below give T cell receptor beta chains drawn from one sample of a study of cytomegalovirus exposure and HLA in healthy donors. Here immunoSEQ multiplex PCR was the method, and the copy in TCRdb shows in-frame clones only, minus some. The sample has around 150,000 clones, about 68% seen once. Specimen: PBMCs. The receptor source for this set is a human donor in good health. CDR3s include the opening cysteine and the closing phenylalanine or tryptophan. D genes are given only for firm matches. Clone size is stated in some rows and not others, as once, few, many or a class when expanded.

size	J	V	D	CDR3	DNA
-	TRBJ1-1	TRBV11-3	-	CASSLSGGAFF	TGTGCCAGCAGCTTAAGCGGTGGGGCTTTCTTT
-	TRBJ2-7	TRBV29-1	-	CSVEDPLPGEQYF	TGCAGCGTTGAAGACCCGCTGCCAGGAGAGCAGTACTTC
-	TRBJ2-6	TRBV10-3	TRBD1	CAISDPTGERLGANVLTF	TGTGCCATCAGTGACCCCACAGGGGAACGACTAGGGGCCAACGTCCTGACTTTC
-	TRBJ2-2	TRBV18	TRBD2	CASSPSSGTGELFF	TGTGCCAGCTCACCATCTAGCGGGACCGGGGAGCTGTTTTTT
-	TRBJ2-5	TRBV7-2	-	CASSPARTGSETRYF	TGTGCCAGCAGCCCAGCCCGCACAGGTTCTGAGACCCGGTACTTC
-	TRBJ2-5	TRBV7-9	-	CASSPGVGETQYF	TGTGCCAGCAGCCCAGGGGTTGGGGAGACCCAGTACTTC
-	TRBJ2-5	TRBV7-3	TRBD1	CASSSGQGSQETQYF	TGTGCCAGCAGCTCCGGACAGGGGAGTCAAGAGACCCAGTACTTC
-	TRBJ1-1	TRBV19	-	CASSPRDRNTEAFF	TGTGCCAGTAGTCCCCGGGATCGGAACACTGAAGCTTTCTTT
-	TRBJ1-5	TRBV4-1	-	CASSFSAGDQPQHF	TGCGCCAGCAGCTTCAGTGCGGGGGACCAGCCCCAGCATTTT
once	TRBJ1-3	TRBV14	-	CASSLSNSGNTIYF	TGTGCCAGCAGCCTCAGTAACTCTGGAAACACCATATATTTT
-	TRBJ2-7	TRBV7-9	TRBD2	CASSLEVAGGEQYF	TGTGCCAGCAGCTTAGAGGTAGCGGGAGGCGAGCAGTACTTC
-	TRBJ1-1	TRBV27	-	CASSSQSRGTEAFF	TGTGCCAGCAGTTCACAAAGCAGGGGAACTGAAGCTTTCTTT
-	TRBJ2-2	TRBV10-3	TRBD1	CAATGTDYTGELFF	TGTGCCGCAACCGGGACAGATTACACCGGGGAGCTGTTTTTT
-	TRBJ2-1	TRBV13	TRBD2	CASSSGTSSYNEQFF	TGTGCCAGCAGCTCCGGGACTAGCTCCTACAATGAGCAGTTCTTC
-	TRBJ1-6	TRBV2	-	CASSEARTDNSPLHF	TGTGCCAGCAGTGAAGCCCGGACAGACAATTCACCCCTCCACTTT
-	TRBJ1-2	TRBV25-1	-	CASSEGGGRGYGYTF	TGTGCCAGCAGTGAGGGGGGGGGTCGGGGCTATGGCTACACCTTC
-	TRBJ1-1	TRBV9	-	CASSIGQTTEAFF	TGTGCCAGCAGCATAGGACAGACCACTGAAGCTTTCTTT
-	TRBJ2-2	TRBV18	TRBD1	CASSPPGTVHTGELFF	TGTGCCAGCTCACCACCCGGGACAGTCCACACCGGGGAGCTGTTTTTT
few	TRBJ2-7	TRBV12-5	TRBD2	CASGLSGEGSYEQYF	TGTGCTAGTGGTTTATCCGGGGAGGGAAGCTACGAGCAGTACTTC
-	TRBJ2-7	TRBV10-2	-	CASRPEGALYEQYF	TGCGCCAGCAGGCCAGAAGGGGCCCTCTACGAGCAGTACTTC
few	TRBJ2-2	TRBV5-8	TRBD2	CASSSARGGLNTGELFF	TGTGCCAGCAGCTCCGCACGGGGGGGGCTTAACACCGGGGAGCTGTTTTTT
-	TRBJ2-7	TRBV29-1	TRBD1	CSVWDAQWGPHRGEITYEQYF	TGCAGCGTTTGGGATGCCCAATGGGGACCTCACAGGGGTGAGATCACCTACGAGCAGTACTTC
-	TRBJ1-1	TRBV19	-	CASSIILSNTEAFF	TGTGCCAGTAGTATCATTCTGAGTAACACTGAAGCTTTCTTT
-	TRBJ2-7	TRBV18	TRBD1	CASSRQGSEQYF	TGTGCCAGCTCTCGACAGGGAAGCGAGCAGTACTTC
-	TRBJ2-7	TRBV11-2	TRBD2	CASSTKREGHYEQYF	TGTGCCAGCAGTACAAAGCGGGAGGGACACTACGAGCAGTACTTC